This TCR beta chain was identified in a study of cytomegalovirus exposure and HLA in healthy donors. PCR used 60 Vbeta primers and 13 Jbeta primers. The table came from immunoSEQ multiplex PCR; TCRdb's copy has only in-frame clones and leaves some out. Of under 150,000 clones listed, roughly four fifths are singletons. V trimming: 4 bases; J trimming: 8 bases; junction bases outside the gene matches: 4. Germline V gives CDR1 SGHNT, CDR2 YYREEE (reference sequence). The CDR3 covers 14 residues. The sample was PBMCs. The sequence was obtained from a woman between 45 and 65 years old in good health and CMV-seronegative. The chain has TRBV5-4 and TRBJ1-4, with 11 nucleotides matching TRBD1. The CDR3 sequence: CASSGQGAHEKLFF. The CDR3 nucleotides read TGTGCCAGCAGCGGACAGGGGGCGCACGAAAAACTGTTTTTT.